The present T cell receptor (beta chain) was sequenced within a study of T-cell reconstitution after alpha-beta-depleted transplantation in children. This CDR3 region has 14 residues. Germline assignment: CDR1 DFQATT and CDR2 SNEGSKA (reference sequence). Trimming took 5 bases from V and 4 from J, leaving 15 bases between them. As it was prepared, the TCRbeta library received unique molecular identifiers. TCRdb re-called the PCR reads with MiXCR, one entry per CDR3 protein. The sample records 600,000 to 700,000 distinct CDR3 sequences, around 13% being singletons. Study results and caveats: Several hundred expanded graft clones reportedly gave rise to the alpha-beta T cells present about two months after transplant. Newly generated T cells supplied most T-cell counts and diversity one year post-transplant.

This clonotype was found many times. The antigen remains undetermined. The material was PBMCs, obtained before TCRalphabeta/CD19-depleted stem cell transplant. This receptor was identified in a girl between 2 and 10 years old with congenital amegakaryocytic thrombocytopenia, due to receive a stem cell transplant. The genes are TRBV20-1 and TRBJ2-1, with unresolved D. The CDR3 DNA is TGCAGTGCTTTAGACCGGGCCAGTTACAATGAGCAGTTCTTC. Translating it yields CSALDRASYNEQFF.